These T cell receptor beta chains were read from a single sample in a study of CD8+ T cells in alopecia areata. Clones were read by immunoSEQ multiplex PCR, and TCRdb kept only the in-frame ones, dropping some. The table includes fewer than 100,000 clones, 70% to 80% detected once. The sample consisted of CD8+ T cells sorted from blood, taken around week 44, from a patient treated with tofacitinib. These TCRs come from a human donor with alopecia areata. Both conserved end residues are part of each CDR3. Fields, in order: clone size, CDR3 length, V gene, CDR3 protein. A clone size is listed for some rows: how often the clone was seen (once, few, many), or a class if it is expanded.

few	16	TRBV4-2	CASSQEEAGGFGEQFF
.	15	TRBV18	CASSPQSGQTYEQYF
.	11	TRBV29-1	CSVLLGQGAVF
.	12	TRBV19	CASSDLGREAFF
.	15	TRBV19	CASRDRATSNQPQHF
.	11	TRBV7-2	CASSFGIEQYF
.	14	TRBV7-9	CASSPDIGGYEQYF
.	11	TRBV5-6	CASSLRNEQFF
.	12	TRBV9	CASSVGGDTQYF
.	12	TRBV30	CAWSVGAGELFF
.	13	TRBV5-1	CASSLGPHNEQFF